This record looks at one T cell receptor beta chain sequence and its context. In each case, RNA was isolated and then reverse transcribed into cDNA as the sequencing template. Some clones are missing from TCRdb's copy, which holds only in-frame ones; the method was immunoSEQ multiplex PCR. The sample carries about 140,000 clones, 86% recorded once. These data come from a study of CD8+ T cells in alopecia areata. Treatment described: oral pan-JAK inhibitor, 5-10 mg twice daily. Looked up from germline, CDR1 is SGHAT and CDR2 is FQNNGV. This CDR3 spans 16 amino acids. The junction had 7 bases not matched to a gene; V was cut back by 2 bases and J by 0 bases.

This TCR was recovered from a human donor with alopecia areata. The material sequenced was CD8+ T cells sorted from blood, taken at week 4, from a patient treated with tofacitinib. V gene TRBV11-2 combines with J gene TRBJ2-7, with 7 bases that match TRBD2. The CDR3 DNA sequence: TGTGCCAGCAGCTTAATTTCTAGCGGAGCCTCCTACGAGCAGTACTTC. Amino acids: CASSLISSGASYEQYF.